Presented here are 27 T cell receptor beta chains from one specimen sequenced in a study of T cell repertoires in cytomegalovirus infection. MiXCR was run by TCRdb on the reads, yielding one entry per CDR3 protein. This sample yields 800,000 to 950,000 distinct CDR3 sequences, of which around a third are seen a single time; around 12% belongs to the top ten. These TCRs are of unknown antigen specificity. Material: cultured CD8+ T cells from PBMCs, obtained from culture after CMV antigen stimulation. These receptor sequences come from a human donor in good health (CMV status not recorded). Some clones in this sample may be carry-over from other donors' samples.

The V and J genes are TRBV28 and TRBJ1-6, with D possibly TRBD1 on 5 matching bases. CDR3 length equals 15 residues. Per the germline V gene, CDR1 is MDHEN and CDR2 is SYDVKM. V lost 5 bases, J lost 5 bases, and 13 bases lay in between. The CDR3 DNA follows: TGTGCCAGCAGTGGCCGACAGCGAAATAATTCACCCCTCCACTTT. This gives the protein CASSGRQRNNSPLHF.

The chain is built from TRBV27 and TRBJ2-7; 11 nucleotides agree with TRBD2. Germline V gives CDR1 MNHEY, CDR2 SMNVEV (reference sequence). The CDR3 is 15 residues long. V dropped 6 bases and J dropped 3; count of bases not matched to a gene: 7. For the CDR3, the DNA is TGTGCCAGCAGCCAACTAGCGGGGGAACTCTACGAGCAGTACTTC. Residues: CASSQLAGELYEQYF.

The chain recombines TRBV6-1 with TRBJ1-5; 7 positions agree with TRBD1. The CDR3 covers 14 residues. V lost 4 bases to trimming and J lost 8 bases; unmatched junction nucleotides: 8. CDR1 is MNHNS and CDR2 is SASEGT in the germline V gene. The CDR3 sequence: CASSVIGGNEPQHF. DNA for the CDR3: TGTGCCAGCAGTGTAATAGGGGGCAACGAGCCCCAGCATTTT.

CDR3 DNA sequence: TGCAGCGTTGAGTTAACAGGGGAACTTGATACGCAGTATTTT. This sequence encodes CSVELTGELDTQYF. This chain joins TRBV29-1 and TRBJ2-3, with TRBD1 identical over 7 bases. In germline, CDR1 is SQVTM, CDR2 ANQGSEA. With V trimmed by 3 bases and J by 6 bases, 9 bases remained unmatched. The CDR3 runs 14 residues.

V usage is TRBV2 and J usage is TRBJ1-1; D ambiguous. Germline V gene data show CDR1 as SNHLY and CDR2 as FYNNEI. The CDR3 is 15 residues long. The ends were cut back, 1 base at V and 1 base at J, with 10 bases in the middle. DNA for the CDR3: TGTGCCAGCAGTGAAGGAGGTCGGTGGAACACTGAAGCTTTCTTT. Residues: CASSEGGRWNTEAFF.

The V call is TRBV2, the J call TRBJ2-7; TRBD2 matches 9 bases. J lost 0 bases, V lost 3 bases, and 3 bases had no gene match. Germline V lookup: CDR1 SNHLY, CDR2 FYNNEI. The CDR3 consists of 15 residues. This CDR3 reads CASSEYSGSSYEQYF. As DNA, the CDR3 is TGTGCCAGCAGTGAGTATAGCGGGAGCTCCTACGAGCAGTACTTC.

The chain carries TRBV28 and TRBJ2-2; 7 bases map to TRBD2. The germline V gene encodes CDR1 MDHEN and CDR2 SYDVKM. The J segment lost 5 bases and the V segment lost 2 bases, leaving 8 bases of the junction unmatched. The CDR3 consists of 16 residues. The CDR3 loop is CASSLAGAGETGELFF. CDR3 coding DNA: TGTGCCAGCAGTTTAGCAGGTGCGGGGGAGACCGGGGAGCTGTTTTTT.

The genes are TRBV12-3 or TRBV12-4 and TRBJ1-4; perhaps TRBD1 as D (6 bases). Trimming left V 4 bases short and J 0 bases short, with 12 bases between. The CDR3 runs to 16 residues. DNA for the CDR3: TGTGCCAGCAGTTGGGACAATGGAGCAACTAATGAAAAACTGTTTTTT. Its translation: CASSWDNGATNEKLFF.

The gene calls are TRBV27 and TRBJ2-3; no firm D call. This CDR3 has 15 amino acids. Looked up from germline, CDR1 is MNHEY and CDR2 is SMNVEV (reference sequence). The V end lost 8 bases, the J end lost 2 bases, and 17 bases lay between the germline ends. The chain's CDR3 is CASSPPGGVTDTQYF. CDR3 sequence (DNA): TGTGCCAGCTCCCCCCCGGGTGGGGTCACAGATACGCAGTATTTT.

About this clonotype itself: The junction departs from the called germline gene at one end, perhaps through a read error. The gene calls are TRBV7-6 and TRBJ1-2; D is ambiguous. Germline V gives CDR1 SGHVS, CDR2 FNYEAQ. This CDR3 comprises 12 residues. CDR3 DNA: TGTGCCAGCAGCCGTGCGGGCCATTCAGAGGCCTTC. It specifies CASSRAGHSEAF.

This clonotype was found a few times. The CDR3 loop is CASTWDYSYNEQFF. The CDR3 DNA reads TGTGCCAGCACCTGGGACTACTCCTACAATGAGCAGTTCTTC. V usage is TRBV12-3 or TRBV12-4 and J usage is TRBJ2-1; 7 bases match TRBD2. This CDR3 has 14 amino acids. J gave up 0 bases and V 7 bases, and 3 bases lay outside the gene matches.

This clonotype was detected only a few times. This sequence joins TRBV2 and TRBJ2-3; D is perhaps TRBD2 (7 bases). Per germline, CDR1 SNHLY and CDR2 FYNNEI. This CDR3 has 15 amino acids. The V gene lost 4 bases and the J gene lost 4 bases, with 15 bases spanning the gap. The CDR3: CASSGWGGAPDTQYF. CDR3 DNA: TGTGCCAGCAGTGGTTGGGGGGGGGCCCCAGATACGCAGTATTTT. Supplemented by reference TRBV2 and TRBJ2-3, the full variable domain reads EPEVTQTPSHQVTQMGQEVILRCVPISNHLYFYWYRQILGQKVEFLVSFYNNEISEKSEIFDDQFSVERPDGSNFTLKIRSTKLEDSAMYFCASSGWGGAPDTQYFGPGTRLTVL.

The CDR3, as DNA: TGTGCCAGCAGCTTATCCCCTAACAGAGGGCAGTACTTC. This gives the protein CASSLSPNRGQYF. The chain links TRBV7-9 to TRBJ2-7; D gene uncertain. The CDR3 has 13 residues. V lost 2 bases and J lost 9, with 14 bases in between. Germline V gene sequence: CDR1 SEHNR, CDR2 FQNEAQ (reference sequence).

This clonotype was seen repeatedly, ten times or more. V gene TRBV7-2 combines with J gene TRBJ2-1; perhaps TRBD2 as D (5 bases). V gave up 0 bases and J gave up 4 bases, with 13 bases separating them. Germline-derived CDR1 and CDR2 are SGHTA and FQGNSA. The CDR3 is made up of 16 amino acids. The DNA of the CDR3 is TGTGCCAGCAGCTTAGCGACGGACTGGGTATACAATGAGCAGTTCTTC. This encodes CASSLATDWVYNEQFF.

J is TRBJ1-1 and V is TRBV6-2 or TRBV6-3; no clear D. The CDR3 length is 14 residues. CDR1 and CDR2 from the germline V gene are MNHEY and SVGEGT. V was cut by 0 bases and J by 2 bases, with 7 bases left in between. The CDR3 DNA reads as TGTGCCAGCAGTTACTCCCAACTAAACACTGAAGCTTTCTTT. This sequence encodes CASSYSQLNTEAFF.

The rearrangement uses TRBV29-1 and TRBJ2-7; TRBD1 agrees at 9 bases. Germline loops: CDR1 SQVTM, CDR2 ANQGSEA. The CDR3 spans 15 residues. This CDR3 is CSTSSPGQGSDEQYV. The DNA for the CDR3 is TGCAGCACATCCTCTCCGGGACAGGGCTCCGACGAGCAGTACGTC.

This clonotype was observed a few times. This chain joins TRBV27 and TRBJ2-1; no clear D gene. V was pared by 2 bases and J by 6 bases, with 8 bases between. Germline values: CDR1 MNHEY, CDR2 SMNVEV (reference sequence). The CDR3 has 13 residues. CDR3 nucleotide sequence: TGTGCCAGCAGTTTAATGGTAGCCAATGAGCAGTTCTTC. Amino acids: CASSLMVANEQFF.

The chain joins TRBV7-9 to TRBJ2-5; 9 nucleotides match TRBD2. Germline-derived CDR1 and CDR2 are SEHNR and FQNEAQ (reference sequence). This CDR3 is built from 15 residues. With 5 bases clipped from V and 5 bases from J, the junction kept 9 bases outside the gene matches. CDR3 amino acids: CASSPLAGARETQYF. The CDR3 DNA sequence: TGTGCCAGCAGCCCATTAGCGGGGGCCCGGGAGACCCAGTACTTC.

The chain uses TRBV5-6 and TRBJ1-6, with no clear D. V was shortened by 4 bases and J by 3 bases, with 14 bases between the two germline ends. CDR1 and CDR2 from the germline V gene are SGHDT and YYEEEE. The CDR3 extends over 16 amino acids. CDR3 coding DNA: TGTGCCAGCAGCCCGGACGGAGTGCTCTATAATTCACCCCTCCACTTT. Its translation is CASSPDGVLYNSPLHF.

J is TRBJ2-2 and V is TRBV5-1; D remains ambiguous. Germline V gene lookup returns CDR1 SGHRS and CDR2 YFSETQ. This CDR3 contains 12 residues. V lost 4 bases, J lost 7 bases, and 8 bases lay in between. CDR3 loop: CASSLSDGELFF. The CDR3 DNA reads as TGCGCCAGCAGCCTATCAGACGGGGAGCTGTTTTTT.

The chain recombines TRBV12-3 or TRBV12-4 with TRBJ2-2, with D perhaps TRBD1 (5 bases). V lost 0 bases and J 3 bases, leaving 8 bases between the germline ends. There are 15 residues in the CDR3. In nucleotides, the CDR3 is TGTGCCAGCAGTTTAGCGGGGCCATACACCGGGGAGCTGTTTTTT. Encoded protein: CASSLAGPYTGELFF.

The chain is built from TRBV5-1 and TRBJ1-5; D gene uncertain. CDR3 length equals 14 residues. The V end lost 4 bases, the J end lost 3 bases, and 11 bases lay between the germline ends. The germline gives CDR1 SGHRS, CDR2 YFSETQ. The DNA for the CDR3 is TGCGCCAGCAGCCAGGACGGTAACAATCAGCCCCAGCATTTT. Its protein is CASSQDGNNQPQHF.

This clonotype was recorded a few times. This chain connects TRBV4-1 to TRBJ1-1; D is ambiguous. Deletions cut 4 bases from V and 1 base from J, with 7 bases between. Germline V lookup: CDR1 MGHRA, CDR2 YSYEKL. The CDR3 is made up of 13 amino acids. CDR3 in DNA: TGCGCCAGCAGCCCCCCCCAGAACACTGAAGCTTTCTTT. Amino acid sequence: CASSPPQNTEAFF.

The V gene is TRBV5-6, the J gene TRBJ2-7, with 7 nucleotides matching TRBD2. Germline values: CDR1 SGHDT, CDR2 YYEEEE. The CDR3 sequence is 15 residues long. V trimming: 0 bases; J trimming: 3 bases; junction bases outside the gene matches: 6. CDR3 coding DNA: TGTGCCAGCAGCTTGGGAGGGGACTACCTCTACGAGCAGTACTTC. It translates to CASSLGGDYLYEQYF. The full variable domain, with the rest looked up from reference TRBV5-6 and TRBJ2-7, is DAGVTQSPTHLIKTRGQQVTLRCSPKSGHDTVSWYQQALGQGPQFIFQYYEEEERQRGNFPDRFSGHQFPNYSSELNVNALLLGDSALYLCASSLGGDYLYEQYFGPGTRLTVT.

V gene TRBV7-9 combines with J gene TRBJ2-5, with 7 bases fitting TRBD1. The CDR3 consists of 15 residues. CDR1 and CDR2 from the germline V gene are SEHNR and FQNEAQ (reference sequence). Losses at the gene ends were 5 bases for V and 1 base for J; bases not matched to a gene: 7. CDR3 region: CASSPIRDSQETQYF. For the CDR3, the DNA is TGTGCCAGCAGCCCAATACGGGACAGCCAAGAGACCCAGTACTTC.

The chain carries TRBV10-3 and TRBJ1-4; D possibly corresponds to TRBD1 (5 bases). The germline CDR1 and CDR2 sequences are ENHRY and SYGVKD. Trimming pared 2 bases from V and 6 bases from J, leaving 13 bases between. This CDR3 has 15 residues. Here the CDR3 reads CAISETAVGDEKLFF. The CDR3 DNA follows: TGTGCCATCAGTGAGACAGCCGTAGGGGATGAAAAACTGTTTTTT.

The chain links TRBV4-1 to TRBJ2-5; 9 nucleotides match TRBD1. The CDR3 has 13 amino acids. V shed 4 bases, J shed 10 bases, and the junction held 7 bases outside the gene matches. Per germline, CDR1 MGHRA and CDR2 YSYEKL. CDR3 in amino acids: CASSLGTGPVQYF. CDR3 bases: TGCGCCAGCAGCCTGGGGACAGGGCCCGTCCAGTACTTC.